These T cell receptor beta chains were read from a single sample in a study of cytomegalovirus exposure and HLA in healthy donors. Generated by immunoSEQ multiplex PCR, the TCRdb table keeps only in-frame clones and is missing some. This table has 210,000 or so clones, around 87% appearing once. The sequenced sample was PBMCs. All receptors derive from a man aged 30 to 39 in good health and CMV-seronegative. Both conserved end residues are part of each CDR3. A D gene is named only where the DNA matches it firmly. The size of a clone is reported for some rows only, either as once, few or many, or as a class for expanded clones.

j_gene,len,abundance,d_gene,v_gene,CDR3nt,CDR3aa
TRBJ1-1,15,NA,NA,TRBV10-3,TGTGCCATCAGTGAGTCGGGGGGGATGAACACTGAAGCTTTCTTT,CAISESGGMNTEAFF
TRBJ2-7,11,NA,NA,TRBV28,TGTGCCAGCACGAAGCCCTACGAGCAGTACTTC,CASTKPYEQYF
TRBJ1-6,16,NA,NA,TRBV9,TGTGCCAGCAGCGTAGGACAGCTCGACTATAATTCACCCCTCCACTTT,CASSVGQLDYNSPLHF
TRBJ1-1,15,NA,TRBD1,TRBV28,TGTGCCAGCACTTCTACAGGGGCAGGGAACACTGAAGCTTTCTTT,CASTSTGAGNTEAFF
TRBJ1-5,16,few,NA,TRBV7-8,TGTGCCAGCAGCCTCATGACAGCGTATAGCAATCAGCCCCAGCATTTT,CASSLMTAYSNQPQHF
TRBJ2-7,15,NA,TRBD2,TRBV14,TGTGCCAGCAGCCGAGCTAGCGGGCCCACCTACGAGCAGTACTTC,CASSRASGPTYEQYF
TRBJ2-6,18,NA,NA,TRBV28,TGTGCCAGCAGTTTGGGCCCGTTTGGAAGCTCTGGGGCCAACGTCCTGACTTTC,CASSLGPFGSSGANVLTF
TRBJ2-1,14,few,NA,TRBV19,TGTGCCAGTAATAGGCGAGGCTCCTACAATGAGCAGTTCTTC,CASNRRGSYNEQFF
TRBJ2-6,18,NA,TRBD1,TRBV5-1,TGCGCCAGCAGCTTGGCCGGGACAGGTAGCTCTGGGGCCAACGTCCTGACTTTC,CASSLAGTGSSGANVLTF
TRBJ2-2,18,NA,TRBD1,TRBV27,TGTGCCAGCAGTTTACTCTTGACAGGGGAGGAGAACACCGGGGAGCTGTTTTTT,CASSLLLTGEENTGELFF
TRBJ1-2,14,NA,TRBD1,TRBV6-5,TGTGCCAGCAGTCCCCCAGGACAGGGCGTGGGCTACACCTTC,CASSPPGQGVGYTF
TRBJ2-2,19,NA,NA,TRBV7-9,TGTGCCAGCAGCTTAGTGCCATACCGGGACACCCCGAACACCGGGGAGCTGTTTTTT,CASSLVPYRDTPNTGELFF
TRBJ1-1,12,NA,NA,TRBV4-1,TGCGCCACCGTGGGGAGGGACACTGAAGCTTTCTTT,CATVGRDTEAFF
TRBJ2-7,17,NA,NA,TRBV5-5,TGTGCCAGCAGCTTCTCCCCCGTTTCCACAGGGAACTACGAGCAGTACTTC,CASSFSPVSTGNYEQYF
TRBJ2-7,18,NA,TRBD2,TRBV4-1,TGCGCCAGCAGCCAAGCTTATTCTAGCGGGCTTAGCTCCTACGAGCAGTACTTC,CASSQAYSSGLSSYEQYF
TRBJ2-2,15,NA,NA,TRBV28,TGTGCCAGCAGTCCCGATAGGGGTTGGGCCGGGGAGCTGTTTTTT,CASSPDRGWAGELFF
TRBJ2-7,14,NA,NA,TRBV29-1,TGCAGCGTTGATTCAGCCAGGGGCCCTTACGAGCAGTACTTC,CSVDSARGPYEQYF
TRBJ1-6,18,NA,NA,TRBV7-9,TGTGCCAGCAGCTTAGGCTTGGGGGCCCCCCAGCCTCTATCACCCCTCCACTTT,CASSLGLGAPQPLSPLHF
TRBJ1-2,15,NA,NA,TRBV30,TGTGCCTGGAGTGATGGTTTCGGGTCGAACTATGGCTACACCTTC,CAWSDGFGSNYGYTF
TRBJ1-5,15,NA,NA,TRBV2,TGTGCCAGCAGCGCACAGGGTTCAAGCAATCAGCCCCAGCATTTT,CASSAQGSSNQPQHF
TRBJ1-4,14,NA,TRBD1,TRBV5-4,TGTGCCAGCAGCCAAAGGGGGCCTAATGAAAAACTGTTTTTT,CASSQRGPNEKLFF
TRBJ1-1,14,NA,NA,TRBV19,TGTGCCAGTAGTATTTTGGGGGCCCGCACTGAAGCTTTCTTT,CASSILGARTEAFF
TRBJ2-6,18,NA,NA,TRBV11-3,TGTGCCAGCAGCCAAGGCCCAGGGAAGGGGTCTGGGGCCAACGTCCTGACTTTC,CASSQGPGKGSGANVLTF
TRBJ1-1,14,NA,NA,TRBV6-5,TGTGCCAGCAGGGGGGACTTGGGGAACACTGAGGCTTTCTTT,CASRGDLGNTEAFF
TRBJ1-5,19,NA,TRBD1,TRBV11-2,TGTGCCAGCAGCTTAGGGATGGGACAGGGGGGTTCTAGCAATCAGCCCCAGCATTTT,CASSLGMGQGGSSNQPQHF
TRBJ2-1,15,NA,NA,TRBV6-5,TGTGCCAGCAGTTCCGTCGGGAACTCCTACAATGAGCAGTTCTTC,CASSSVGNSYNEQFF
TRBJ2-7,13,NA,NA,TRBV19,TGTGCCAGTAGTATAGGTGGAGTCCGAGAGCAGTACTTC,CASSIGGVREQYF
TRBJ2-2,16,NA,TRBD2,TRBV19,TGTGCCAGTAGAATTAAGACTAGCGGGGGCGATGAGGAGCTGTTTTTT,CASRIKTSGGDEELFF
TRBJ2-1,15,NA,TRBD2,TRBV30,TGTGCCTGGATCCTGACTAGCGGGAGGTACTATGAGCAGTTCTTC,CAWILTSGRYYEQFF
TRBJ2-5,15,NA,TRBD1,TRBV2,TGTGCCAGCAGTTATTTGGGGACAGGGGTACAGACCCAGTACTTC,CASSYLGTGVQTQYF
TRBJ2-1,16,NA,TRBD2,TRBV11-3,TGTGCCAGCAGCGCCCTGACTAGCGGGCCTTACAATGAGCAGTTCTTC,CASSALTSGPYNEQFF
TRBJ2-3,13,once,NA,TRBV7-8,TGTGCCAGCAGCTTAGTAAATTCAGATACGCAGTATTTT,CASSLVNSDTQYF
TRBJ2-7,15,NA,TRBD2,TRBV19,TGTGCCAGTAGTGGAGGGAGGGTGCCCACCTACGAGCAGTACTTC,CASSGGRVPTYEQYF
TRBJ2-7,16,NA,TRBD2,TRBV6-1,TGTGCCAGCAGTGAAGAAGGCGGGAGTCACTCCTACGAGCAGTACTTC,CASSEEGGSHSYEQYF
TRBJ2-7,14,NA,NA,TRBV9,TGTGCCAGCAGCGTAGATGGCACAGCCTACGAGCAGTACTTC,CASSVDGTAYEQYF
TRBJ1-1,15,NA,TRBD1,TRBV6-5,TGTGCCAGCAGTTCTACATCGACAGGGGGCGCAGAAGCTTTCTTT,CASSSTSTGGAEAFF
TRBJ1-2,13,NA,TRBD1,TRBV10-3,TGTGCCATCAGTTATCGACAGGGAGAAGTCTACACCTTC,CAISYRQGEVYTF